This T cell receptor (beta chain) emerged from a study of T cell changes during pregnancy in multiple sclerosis. Germline values: CDR1 SGHDT, CDR2 YYEEEE. The junction had 11 bases not matched to a gene; V was cut back by 1 base and J by 8 bases. This CDR3 spans 16 amino acids. The data were produced by immunoSEQ multiplex PCR, yet TCRdb's version contains in-frame clones alone and is incomplete. Of 20,000 to 25,000 clones in the sample, 70% to 90% were seen once. The chain uses TRBV5-6 and TRBJ2-1; 8 bases line up with TRBD1. The receptor was derived from a female donor with multiple sclerosis, enrolled in a pregnancy study. The specimen was CD8+ T cells from peripheral blood mononuclear cells, collected before pregnancy. The CDR3 sequence: CASSLKGAGGGYEQFF. For the CDR3, the DNA is TGTGCCAGCAGCTTGAAGGGGGCAGGGGGCGGGTATGAGCAGTTCTTC.